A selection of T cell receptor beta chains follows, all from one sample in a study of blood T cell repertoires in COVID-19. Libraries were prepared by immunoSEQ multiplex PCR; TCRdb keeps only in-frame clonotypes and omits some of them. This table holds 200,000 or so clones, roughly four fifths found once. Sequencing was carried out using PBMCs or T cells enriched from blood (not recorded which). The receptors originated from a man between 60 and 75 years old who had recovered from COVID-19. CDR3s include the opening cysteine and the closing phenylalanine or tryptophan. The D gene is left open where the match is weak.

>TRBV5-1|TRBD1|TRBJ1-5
CASSSDRGQPQHF
TGCGCCAGCAGCTCAGACAGGGGTCAGCCCCAGCATTTT
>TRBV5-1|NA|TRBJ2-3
CASSSTLGAVVDTQYF
NA
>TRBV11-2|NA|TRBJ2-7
CASSLGGLDEQYF
TGTGCCAGCAGCCTCGGGGGGCTGGACGAGCAGTACTTC
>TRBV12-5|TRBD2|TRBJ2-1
CASGKRTSGPLGEQFF
TGTGCTAGTGGCAAACGGACTAGCGGGCCCCTGGGGGAGCAGTTCTTC
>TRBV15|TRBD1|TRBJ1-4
CATTRDRGTNEKLFF
TGTGCCACCACAAGAGACAGGGGCACTAATGAAAAACTGTTTTTT
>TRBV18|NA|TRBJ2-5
CASSPQRTWTQYF
TGTGCCAGCTCACCTCAGCGAACTTGGACCCAGTACTTC
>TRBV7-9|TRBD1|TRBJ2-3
CASSFPGGTDTQYF
TGTGCCAGCAGCTTCCCAGGGGGAACAGATACGCAGTATTTT
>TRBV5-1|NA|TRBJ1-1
CASSEQLLNTEAFF
TGCGCCAGCAGCGAACAGCTATTGAACACTGAAGCTTTCTTT
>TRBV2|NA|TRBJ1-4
CASSDRRGNEKLFF
TGTGCCAGCAGTGACCGAAGGGGGAATGAAAAACTGTTTTTT
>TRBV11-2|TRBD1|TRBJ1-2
CASSPRGQGRDYTF
TGTGCCAGCAGCCCCCGGGGACAGGGCCGTGACTACACCTTC